Listed here is a single TCR beta chain. What it binds is not known. The record originates from a study of cytomegalovirus exposure and HLA in healthy donors. About the study: Genetic ancestry analysis placed around four fifths of the 398 donors that were genotyped in the Caucasian-associated cluster. Study-wide findings and caveats: Cytomegalovirus association was listed for approximately 160 TCR beta chains. Common viral pathogens seemed to be connected with several of the most significant clusters, according to a later analysis.

Trimming at V came to 2 bases and at J to 10 bases, leaving 4 bases not matched to a gene. The germline gives CDR1 GTSNPN, CDR2 SVGIG (reference sequence). The CDR3 is made up of 14 amino acids. Researchers ran the PCR with 60 Vbeta and 13 Jbeta primers. The data were produced by immunoSEQ multiplex PCR, yet TCRdb's version contains in-frame clones alone and is incomplete. The table shows 160,000 or so clones, with about four fifths occurring only once. This rearrangement joins TRBV30 to TRBJ1-6; 11 bases fit TRBD1. The specimen was PBMCs. The clonotype originates from a woman aged 50 to 65 in good health and CMV-seronegative. CDR3 nucleotides: TGTGCCTGGAGTTCGGACAGGGGGCACTCACCCCTCCACTTT. It yields the protein CAWSSDRGHSPLHF.